Below are 9 T cell receptor beta chains sequenced from a single sample in a study of OX40 agonist ivuxolimab in advanced cancers. The table came from immunoSEQ multiplex PCR; TCRdb's copy has only in-frame clones and leaves some out. This table holds more than 60,000 clones, 84% found once. The sample consisted of CD4+ or CD8+ T cells sorted from blood, taken in a trial of the OX40 agonist ivuxolimab. The source is an adult with an advanced solid tumor such as melanoma, head and neck, liver or kidney cancer.

The chain recombines TRBV27 with TRBJ1-1; D remains unclear. Trimming left V 3 bases short and J 9 bases short, with 14 bases between. Germline values: CDR1 MNHEY, CDR2 SMNVEV (reference sequence). This CDR3 region has 13 residues. CDR3 DNA sequence: TGTGCCAGCAGTTTTTACCCAGGACGGAAAGCTTTCTTT. Translation: CASSFYPGRKAFF.

This clone was detected a few times. The rearrangement uses TRBV5-4 and TRBJ2-3, with 10 bases aligning to TRBD2. V shed 3 bases and J 6 bases; nucleotides not matched to a gene: 7. From germline, CDR1 is SGHNT and CDR2 YYREEE (reference sequence). The length of the CDR3 is 15 residues. The CDR3 sequence is CASSSLTAGGDTQYF. The CDR3 DNA sequence: TGTGCCAGCAGCTCCCTCACAGCGGGGGGGGATACGCAGTATTTT.

V is TRBV28 and J is TRBJ1-3; D perhaps matches TRBD1 (6 bases). The germline V and J ends were trimmed by 10 bases and 9 bases, with 13 bases remaining between them. CDR3 length equals 11 residues. In germline, CDR1 is MDHEN, CDR2 SYDVKM. The CDR3 DNA follows: TGTGCCACCTGGGGGGCTGCCACCATATATTTT. Its translation is CATWGAATIYF.

The V gene is TRBV5-7, the J gene TRBJ1-2; TRBD1 is a possible D gene (5 bases). TRBV5-7 is an ORF for which the function is uncertain. The CDR3 covers 19 residues. Trimming shortened V by 6 bases and J by 0 bases, and 27 bases separated the two germline ends. DNA of the CDR3: TGTGCCAGCACGCAACGAACCAGGAAGCTGAGGGGAGCTAACTATGGCTACACCTTC. This translates into CASTQRTRKLRGANYGYTF.

This clone came up a few times. The rearrangement joins TRBV6-5 to TRBJ1-1; TRBD1 agrees at 7 bases. V shed 6 bases, J shed 3 bases, and the junction held 4 bases outside the gene matches. The V gene's germline CDR1 is MNHEY and CDR2 SVGAGI. CDR3 length: 13 amino acids. CDR3 sequence (DNA): TGTGCCAGCAGCAGAGACAGGGACACTGAAGCTTTCTTT. Translation: CASSRDRDTEAFF.

The chain employs TRBV30 and TRBJ2-3, with 11 nucleotides matching TRBD1. Per germline, CDR1 GTSNPN and CDR2 SVGIG (reference sequence). The CDR3 has 15 residues. V lost 2 bases to trimming and J lost 4 bases; unmatched junction nucleotides: 5. CDR3 in amino acids: CAWSKDRGLADTQYF. The CDR3 DNA sequence: TGTGCCTGGAGTAAGGACAGGGGGCTAGCAGATACGCAGTATTTT.

The J gene is TRBJ2-2, the V gene TRBV7-2; 7 bases match TRBD1. The CDR3 has 16 amino acids. In germline, CDR1 is SGHTA, CDR2 FQGNSA. V dropped 4 bases and J dropped 3; count of bases not matched to a gene: 8. In DNA, the CDR3 is TGTGCCAGCAGCTCGGGACAGCTTCAGGACACCGGGGAGCTGTTTTTT. It codes for CASSSGQLQDTGELFF.

The rearrangement uses TRBV15 and TRBJ2-2; D not certain. The length of the CDR3 is 17 residues. V lost 0 bases and J lost 3, with 14 bases in between. Germline values: CDR1 LNHNV, CDR2 YYDKDF (reference sequence). The CDR3 loop is CATSRDPQVSDTGELFF. CDR3 in DNA: TGTGCCACCAGCAGAGATCCTCAGGTATCGGACACCGGGGAGCTGTTTTTT.

This clone appeared once. This chain joins TRBV18 and TRBJ1-1, with TRBD1 as a possible D gene (5 bases). Germline values: CDR1 KGHSH, CDR2 LQKENI. Trimming took 1 base from V and 1 from J, leaving 13 bases between them. The CDR3 totals 16 residues. CDR3 region: CASSPQGRPTNTEAFF. The CDR3 nucleotides read TGTGCCAGCTCACCACAGGGACGGCCAACGAACACTGAAGCTTTCTTT.